The 32 T cell receptor beta chains below all came from one sample that was sequenced in a study of T cell repertoires in cytomegalovirus infection. Via MiXCR, TCRdb re-called the reads, giving one row per CDR3 protein. The sample holds approximately 1,000,000 distinct CDR3 sequences, more than 25% seen once. Antigens of these TCRs are unknown. The material sequenced was cultured CD8+ T cells from PBMCs, taken from culture after CMV antigen stimulation. The receptors were sampled from a human donor in good health (CMV status not recorded). Some clones in this sample may be carry-over from other donors' samples.

The chain has TRBV27 and TRBJ1-2; D gene unclear. Germline loops: CDR1 MNHEY, CDR2 SMNVEV (reference sequence). Trimming removed 2 bases at V and 4 bases at J, with 8 bases between. The CDR3 extends over 13 amino acids. This CDR3 is CASSLKGFYGYTF. CDR3 DNA sequence: TGTGCCAGCAGTTTAAAGGGTTTCTATGGCTACACCTTC.

In its sample, this clonotype was seen a few times. V and J are TRBV19 and TRBJ1-4, with D possibly being TRBD1 (6 bases). The CDR3 length is 14 residues. V lost 3 bases and J lost 8, with 13 bases in between. Germline CDR1 is LNHDA and CDR2 is SQIVND (reference sequence). The CDR3 DNA sequence: TGTGCCAGTAGTATTCGGGCAGGGGTCGAAAAACTGTTTTTT. This encodes CASSIRAGVEKLFF.

This clonotype was counted ten times or more. The rearrangement uses TRBV19 and TRBJ2-1; 8 bases agree with TRBD2. CDR1 and CDR2 from the germline V gene are LNHDA and SQIVND (reference sequence). The CDR3 length is 16 residues. V shed 4 bases and J 5 bases; nucleotides not matched to a gene: 10. In DNA form, the CDR3 reads TGTGCCAGTAGTAAGCGGGGCGGGGGGACCCACAATGAGCAGTTCTTC. Translated: CASSKRGGGTHNEQFF. Filled out from reference TRBV19 and TRBJ2-1, the complete variable domain reads DGGITQSPKYLFRKEGQNVTLSCEQNLNHDAMYWYRQDPGQGLRLIYYSQIVNDFQKGDIAEGYSVSREKKESFPLTVTSAQKNPTAFYLCASSKRGGGTHNEQFFGPGTRLTVL.

This clonotype was detected a few times. This chain joins TRBV19 and TRBJ2-1, with TRBD1 matching over 12 bases. Germline CDR1 reads LNHDA; CDR2 reads SQIVND (reference sequence). V shed 5 bases and J 7 bases; nucleotides not matched to a gene: 6. The CDR3 has 15 amino acids. The CDR3 here is CASSAWDRGQNEQFF. The CDR3 coding sequence is TGTGCCAGTAGTGCCTGGGACAGGGGGCAGAATGAGCAGTTCTTC.

In this sample, this clonotype turned up a few times. The genes are TRBV20-1 and TRBJ2-7, with TRBD2 as a possible D gene (5 bases). The germline V gene has CDR1 DFQATT and CDR2 SNEGSKA (reference sequence). CDR3 size: 14 residues. Trimming removed 2 bases at V and 2 bases at J, with 13 bases between. The CDR3 coding sequence is TGCAGTGCTAGACATCGGGATTATCCCTACGAGCAGTACGTC. Translated: CSARHRDYPYEQYV.

The chain joins TRBV7-9 to TRBJ2-7; 7 bases match TRBD2. CDR3 length: 13 residues. The germline V gene encodes CDR1 SEHNR and CDR2 FQNEAQ (reference sequence). Germline trimming cut 4 bases from V and 5 bases from J; bases unmatched to any gene: 5. In nucleotides, the CDR3 is TGTGCCAGCAGCTCCCCGGGAGGTCACGAGCAGTACTTC. It encodes CASSSPGGHEQYF.

This clonotype showed up just a few times. The V and J genes are TRBV6-1 and TRBJ2-5; TRBD2 aligns across 8 bases. V lost 7 bases to trimming and J lost 2 bases; unmatched junction nucleotides: 6. CDR3 length: 14 amino acids. From germline, CDR1 is MNHNS and CDR2 SASEGT. DNA of the CDR3: TGTGCCAGCACGAGAGAGCGGGGGCAAGAGACCCAGTACTTC. Residues: CASTRERGQETQYF.

This clonotype showed up just a few times. V and J are TRBV7-6 and TRBJ2-1, with D tentatively TRBD1 (6 bases). The germline V gene has CDR1 SGHVS and CDR2 FNYEAQ. Trimming cost V 5 bases and J 8 bases, with 13 bases left between them. The CDR3 covers 13 residues. The CDR3 DNA reads TGTGCCAGCAGCGGTAACAGGGCCCATGAGCAGTTCTTC. Translated, it gives CASSGNRAHEQFF. Supplemented by reference TRBV7-6 and TRBJ2-1, the full variable domain reads GAGVSQSPRYKVTKRGQDVALRCDPISGHVSLYWYRQALGQGPEFLTYFNYEAQQDKSGLPNDRFSAERPEGSISTLTIQRTEQRDSAMYRCASSGNRAHEQFFGPGTRLTVL.

This clonotype was detected only a few times. The gene calls are TRBV10-2 and TRBJ2-5, with D possibly TRBD1 on 6 matching bases. Germline-derived CDR1 and CDR2 are WSHSY and SAAADI. Trimming removed 9 bases at V and 2 bases at J, with 10 bases between. The length of the CDR3 is 12 residues. DNA of the CDR3: TGCGCCAGTACAGGGTGGCAAGAGACCCAGTACTTC. Its protein product is CASTGWQETQYF.

The sample holds a few counts of this clonotype. J is TRBJ2-5 and V is TRBV6-6; D perhaps matches TRBD1 (5 bases). The CDR3 loop spans 16 amino acids. V shed 0 bases and J shed 4 bases, with 15 bases lying between them. CDR1 is MNHNY and CDR2 is SVGAGI in the germline V gene (reference sequence). CDR3 DNA sequence: TGTGCCAGCAGTTACTCGATCCAGGGCGGTGGAGAGACCCAGTACTTC. Translating it yields CASSYSIQGGGETQYF.

A few counts support this clonotype. The junction differs from germline at one of its ends, possibly a read error. The chain carries TRBV7-9 and TRBJ2-1; TRBD1 or TRBD2 may be the D gene (5 bases each). Looked up from germline, CDR1 is SEHNR and CDR2 is FQNEAQ (reference sequence). This CDR3 region has 15 residues. In nucleotides, the CDR3 is TGTGCCAGCAGCCTAGCCCGACAGAGACCTAATGAGCAGTTCTTC. This translates into CASSLARQRPNEQFF.

The chain couples TRBV4-1 to TRBJ1-1, with unresolved D. This CDR3 spans 20 amino acids. CDR1 MGHRA and CDR2 YSYEKL come from the germline V gene. V lost 0 bases and J lost 0, with 23 bases in between. CDR3 protein: CASSQEKDLGYSGMNTEAFF. CDR3 nucleotides: TGCGCCAGCAGCCAAGAGAAGGACCTGGGGTACTCGGGGATGAACACTGAAGCTTTCTTT.

V and J are TRBV24-1 and TRBJ1-5; D is ambiguous. The CDR3 contains 14 residues. The V end was cut by 3 bases, the J end by 1 base, with 6 bases between. In germline, CDR1 is KGHDR, CDR2 SFDVKD. CDR3 nucleotide sequence: TGTGCCACCAGTGATCGACAAAGCAATCAGCCCCAGCATTTT. Protein sequence: CATSDRQSNQPQHF.

About this clonotype: A read error may produce the germline difference seen at one junction end. This rearrangement joins TRBV5-3 to TRBJ2-1; unclear D gene. TRBV5-3 is reported as an ORF; its role is uncertain. The CDR3 loop spans 14 amino acids. The CDR3 is CASSLGSPRNEQFF. CDR3 DNA: TGTGCCAGCAGCTTGGGCAGTCCTAGGAATGAGCAGTTCTTC.

A few counts support this clonotype. The V call is TRBV10-2, the J call TRBJ2-3, with unresolved D. CDR1 is WSHSY, CDR2 SAAADI, per germline. The CDR3 loop spans 13 amino acids. Trimming cost V 3 bases and J 6 bases, with 10 bases left between them. As DNA, the CDR3 is TGCGCCAGCAGTGACGGCTCCTCTGATACGCAGTATTTT. Amino acid sequence: CASSDGSSDTQYF.

This clonotype was seen once. The chain carries TRBV6-5 and TRBJ1-3, with TRBD1 as a possible D gene (6 bases). CDR1 and CDR2 (germline): MNHEY, SVGAGI. The CDR3 has 15 residues. V lost 7 bases, J lost 3 bases, and 16 bases lay in between. This CDR3 is CASISQGFFGNTIYF. As DNA, the CDR3 is TGTGCCAGCATAAGCCAGGGGTTCTTTGGAAACACCATATATTTT.

The sample holds a few counts of this clonotype. DNA for the CDR3: TGTGCCAGCAGCGTGGCGGGGGGCCAAAACTATGGCTACACCTTC. This gives the protein CASSVAGGQNYGYTF. The J gene is TRBJ1-2, the V gene TRBV27; a weak D match, TRBD1 (6 bases). The CDR3 spans 15 residues. From germline, CDR1 is MNHEY and CDR2 SMNVEV (reference sequence). V was pared by 6 bases and J by 2 bases, with 16 bases between.

The rearrangement uses TRBV5-1 and TRBJ1-2; tentative D call: TRBD1 (5 bases). V shed 3 bases and J shed 7 bases, with 10 bases lying between them. The length of the CDR3 is 12 residues. Germline V gene sequence: CDR1 SGHRS, CDR2 YFSETQ. Here the CDR3 reads CASSSRDRGYTF. CDR3 bases: TGCGCCAGCAGCTCCAGGGACCGTGGCTACACCTTC. The whole variable domain, filled in from reference TRBV5-1 and TRBJ1-2, reads KAGVTQTPRYLIKTRGQQVTLSCSPISGHRSVSWYQQTPGQGLQFLFEYFSETQRNKGNFPGRFSGRQFSNSRSEMNVSTLELGDSALYLCASSSRDRGYTFGSGTRLTVV.

The chain has TRBV4-1 and TRBJ2-7; D not resolved. CDR3 size: 13 residues. Trimming stripped 6 bases from V and 7 bases from J, with 16 bases between. Germline V gene sequence: CDR1 MGHRA, CDR2 YSYEKL. The CDR3 bases are TGCGCCAGCAGTGGGTCAGCCGTGATGGAGCAGTACTTC. As protein: CASSGSAVMEQYF.

The V and J genes are TRBV5-1 and TRBJ1-2; D is uncertain. This CDR3 is built from 15 residues. Germline assignment: CDR1 SGHRS and CDR2 YFSETQ. The V end lost 0 bases, the J end lost 6 bases, and 15 bases lay between the germline ends. The CDR3 coding sequence is TGCGCCAGCAGCTTGGCCGTCGCCGGATTAGATGGCTACACCTTC. Translation: CASSLAVAGLDGYTF.

The rearrangement joins TRBV6-8 to TRBJ2-2; no clear D gene. Germline V lookup: CDR1 MNHGY, CDR2 SAAAGT. V was trimmed by 2 bases and J by 2 bases, leaving 6 bases between them. The CDR3 spans 14 residues. CDR3 coding DNA: TGTGCCAGCAGTTACAACAGCAACACCGGGGAGCTGTTTTTT. Translation: CASSYNSNTGELFF.

This clonotype was counted only a few times. The chain couples TRBV12-3 or TRBV12-4 to TRBJ2-5, with 9 positions matching TRBD2. V lost 7 bases to trimming and J lost 1 base; unmatched junction nucleotides: 10. The CDR3 is 16 residues long. The CDR3 region has the DNA TGTGCCAGCACTCATGTAGCGGGAGCAGCCCAAGAGACCCAGTACTTC. Amino acids: CASTHVAGAAQETQYF.

This chain joins TRBV4-2 and TRBJ2-1, with D perhaps matching TRBD1 (6 bases). CDR3 length: 12 amino acids. Trimming took off 0 bases at V and 10 bases at J, with 7 bases between the two ends. In germline, CDR1 is LGHNA, CDR2 YNFKEQ. This CDR3 reads CASSQEGAEQFF. CDR3 in DNA: TGTGCCAGCAGCCAAGAGGGGGCAGAGCAGTTCTTC.

The chain recombines TRBV4-1 with TRBJ1-2; weak D call: TRBD1 (6 bases). Per germline, CDR1 MGHRA and CDR2 YSYEKL. Trimming cost V 0 bases and J 4 bases, with 15 bases left between them. The CDR3 sequence is 16 residues long. Here the CDR3 reads CASSQDPGVGIYGYTF. CDR3 sequence (DNA): TGCGCCAGCAGCCAAGATCCAGGGGTTGGAATCTATGGCTACACCTTC.

In nucleotides, the CDR3 is TGTGCCACCCTACTAGCCCCAGATACGCAGTATTTT. It translates to CATLLAPDTQYF. V is TRBV6-8 and J is TRBJ2-3, with TRBD2 as a possible D gene (6 bases). This CDR3 is built from 12 residues. The V end lost 10 bases, the J end lost 4 bases, and 12 bases lay between the germline ends. Germline V gene data show CDR1 as MNHGY and CDR2 as SAAAGT.

The rearrangement links TRBV9 to TRBJ2-2, with TRBD2 as a possible D gene (7 bases). The CDR3 covers 17 residues. Trimming took 0 bases from V and 5 from J, leaving 17 bases between them. Germline values: CDR1 SGDLS, CDR2 YYNGEE. The CDR3 here is CASSVAGGAFRTGELFF. The CDR3, as DNA: TGTGCCAGCAGCGTAGCGGGGGGCGCGTTTCGGACCGGGGAGCTGTTTTTT.

The chain recombines TRBV27 with TRBJ2-7; 9 nucleotides match TRBD2. This CDR3 spans 18 amino acids. The germline gives CDR1 MNHEY, CDR2 SMNVEV (reference sequence). Unmatched junction bases numbered 21, after V lost 5 bases and J lost 7 bases. CDR3 sequence (DNA): TGTGCCAGCAGTGACCCCGGTACGCTGGCGGGGGGGCCGGGAGAGCAGTACTTC. Translating it yields CASSDPGTLAGGPGEQYF.

The CDR3 loop reads CASSLGGTGTTGELFF. CDR3 nucleotide sequence: TGTGCCAGCAGCCTAGGCGGGACAGGGACTACCGGGGAGCTGTTTTTT. The genes are TRBV7-9 and TRBJ2-2; 9 nucleotides agree with TRBD1. V lost 5 bases to trimming and J lost 5 bases; unmatched junction nucleotides: 9. Germline V gives CDR1 SEHNR, CDR2 FQNEAQ (reference sequence). The CDR3 totals 16 residues.

The V gene is TRBV12-5, the J gene TRBJ1-1; a possible D gene is TRBD1 (5 bases). CDR3 length: 19 amino acids. Germline V gives CDR1 LGHNT, CDR2 FRNRAP. With 2 bases removed from V and 0 bases from J, the gap between germline ends came to 22 bases. Here the CDR3 DNA reads TGTGCTAGTGGTTTGCTTTTCGAATCGGACACCCCAATGAACACTGAAGCTTTCTTT. Residues: CASGLLFESDTPMNTEAFF.

The J gene is TRBJ2-2, the V gene TRBV11-2, with unresolved D. Trimming removed 1 base from V and 9 bases from J, with 18 bases in between. CDR1 is SGHAT and CDR2 is FQNNGV in the germline V gene. The CDR3 has 16 amino acids. CDR3 protein: CASSLGSLTGTRELFF. The CDR3 nucleotides read TGTGCCAGCAGCTTAGGATCCCTGACCGGAACCAGGGAGCTGTTTTTT.

The rearrangement links TRBV9 to TRBJ2-1; D remains unclear. The CDR3 length is 14 residues. Trimming took off 4 bases at V and 5 bases at J, with 13 bases between the two ends. Germline CDR1 SGDLS, CDR2 YYNGEE. The CDR3 DNA reads as TGTGCCAGCAGCTCAGGCCGGGCCAACAATGAGCAGTTCTTC. This translates into CASSSGRANNEQFF. The full variable domain, rest sourced from reference TRBV9 and TRBJ2-1, is DSGVTQTPKHLITATGQRVTLRCSPRSGDLSVYWYQQSLDQGLQFLIQYYNGEERAKGNILERFSAQQFPDLHSELNLSSLELGDSALYFCASSSGRANNEQFFGPGTRLTVL.

The V call is TRBV9, the J call TRBJ2-6; TRBD2 is a possible D gene (5 bases). V shed 4 bases and J shed 0 bases, with 17 bases lying between them. Germline assignment: CDR1 SGDLS and CDR2 YYNGEE. This CDR3 has 18 amino acids. CDR3 sequence reads: CASSLSRRGSSGANVLTF. The CDR3 region has the DNA TGTGCCAGCAGCCTCTCGAGGAGAGGGAGCTCTGGGGCCAACGTCCTGACTTTC. Together with reference TRBV9 and TRBJ2-6, the CDR3 gives the full variable domain: DSGVTQTPKHLITATGQRVTLRCSPRSGDLSVYWYQQSLDQGLQFLIQYYNGEERAKGNILERFSAQQFPDLHSELNLSSLELGDSALYFCASSLSRRGSSGANVLTFGAGSRLTVL.